Presented here are 27 T cell receptor beta chains from one specimen sequenced in a study of blood T cell repertoires in COVID-19. The assay was immunoSEQ multiplex PCR, and TCRdb's table has in-frame clones only and misses some. In the table there are around 18,000 clones, about four fifths of which are singletons. The sequenced sample was peripheral blood. Source of these receptors: an elderly man with acute or convalescent COVID-19.

This clone was seen just once. The chain carries TRBV28 and TRBJ2-7, with 8 bases aligning to TRBD1. The CDR3 is 15 amino acids. The V gene end was trimmed by 5 bases and the J gene end by 3 bases; junction bases not matched to a gene: 9. The germline CDR1 and CDR2 sequences are MDHEN and SYDVKM. DNA of the CDR3: TGTGCCAGCAGTCTAAGGCACGGACAGGGCTACGAGCAGTACTTC. Translating gives CASSLRHGQGYEQYF.

CDR3 amino acids: CASSYNPGSWPYEQYF. CDR3 DNA: TGTGCCAGCAGTTATAACCCGGGATCCTGGCCCTACGAGCAGTACTTC. The chain carries TRBV6-2 or TRBV6-3 and TRBJ2-7; perhaps TRBD2 as D (5 bases). V lost 3 bases and J 2 bases, leaving 17 bases between the germline ends. This CDR3 has 16 residues. The germline CDR1 and CDR2 sequences are MNHEY and SVGEGT.

This clone was counted between two and nine times. The chain recombines TRBV6-1 with TRBJ1-6; no clear D. Per the germline V gene, CDR1 is MNHNS and CDR2 is SASEGT. Deletions cut 1 base from V and 5 bases from J, with 9 bases between. The CDR3 covers 15 residues. CDR3 in amino acids: CASSEGNRNNSPLHF. The CDR3 coding sequence is TGTGCCAGCAGTGAAGGGAACAGAAATAATTCACCCCTCCACTTT.

This clone was seen a handful of times. The J gene is TRBJ1-3, the V gene TRBV6-5, with a weak D call TRBD1 (5 bases). Germline-derived CDR1 and CDR2 are MNHEY and SVGAGI. V gave up 0 bases and J gave up 3 bases, with 12 bases separating them. This CDR3 region has 16 residues. CDR3: CASSYSGVSFGNTIYF. The CDR3 nucleotides are TGTGCCAGCAGTTACTCAGGGGTGTCGTTTGGAAACACCATATATTTT.

CDR3 nucleotide sequence: TGTGCCAGCAGCCCTGGTGGGCGGGGGAGTGAGACCCAGTACTTC. The encoded protein is CASSPGGRGSETQYF. The V call is TRBV7-8, the J call TRBJ2-5, with 7 bases fitting TRBD2. Germline assignment: CDR1 SGHVS and CDR2 FQNEAQ. V was pared by 5 bases and J by 5 bases, with 11 bases of the junction left unmatched. The CDR3 is 15 residues long.

The chain couples TRBV6-6 to TRBJ1-4; D gene ambiguous. V lost 4 bases and J 8 bases, leaving 8 bases between the germline ends. Germline-derived CDR1 and CDR2 are MNHNY and SVGAGI (reference sequence). There are 12 residues in the CDR3. The CDR3 protein is CASSLGREKLFF. CDR3 bases: TGTGCCAGCAGTTTGGGCAGGGAAAAACTGTTTTTT.

This chain joins TRBV5-6 and TRBJ1-2, with D possibly matching TRBD1 (6 bases). This CDR3 is built from 15 residues. Trimming removed 7 bases from V and 6 bases from J, with 22 bases in between. Per germline, CDR1 SGHDT and CDR2 YYEEEE. The CDR3 DNA reads as TGTGCCAGCGAACCTTATTGGGGGGGCGCAGATGGCTACACCTTC. It codes for CASEPYWGGADGYTF.

The J gene is TRBJ1-2, the V gene TRBV2; 9 positions agree with TRBD1. Germline V lookup: CDR1 SNHLY, CDR2 FYNNEI. V was pared by 6 bases and J by 0 bases, with 8 bases of the junction left unmatched. The CDR3 consists of 16 residues. The CDR3 DNA sequence: TGTGCCAGCAGCGCCGGGACAGGGACTTCTAACTATGGCTACACCTTC. Translation gives CASSAGTGTSNYGYTF. The full variable domain, its missing parts supplied by reference TRBV2 and TRBJ1-2, is EPEVTQTPSHQVTQMGQEVILRCVPISNHLYFYWYRQILGQKVEFLVSFYNNEISEKSEIFDDQFSVERPDGSNFTLKIRSTKLEDSAMYFCASSAGTGTSNYGYTFGSGTRLTVV.

J is TRBJ1-6 and V is TRBV7-9, with a tentative D call TRBD1 (6 bases). This CDR3 is built from 15 residues. CDR1 and CDR2 (germline): SEHNR, FQNEAQ (reference sequence). V lost 5 bases and J lost 5, with 13 bases in between. The DNA of the CDR3 is TGTGCCAGCAGCCTGGACAGTCTTAATAATTCACCCCTCCACTTT. Its protein is CASSLDSLNNSPLHF.

This clone was found a few times. This chain connects TRBV4-3 to TRBJ1-2; D is possibly TRBD1 (6 bases). V lost 0 bases and J 4 bases, leaving 15 bases between the germline ends. The CDR3 sequence is 16 residues long. CDR1 is LGHNA, CDR2 YSLEER, per germline. The CDR3 sequence is CASSQDSAGAGYGYTF. CDR3 coding DNA: TGCGCCAGCAGCCAAGATTCCGCGGGGGCGGGCTATGGCTACACCTTC.

V usage is TRBV5-4 and J usage is TRBJ1-1; D is possibly TRBD1 (6 bases). The V end lost 4 bases, the J end lost 3 bases, and 19 bases lay between the germline ends. This CDR3 spans 16 amino acids. The germline CDR1 and CDR2 sequences are SGHNT and YYREEE (reference sequence). In nucleotides, the CDR3 is TGTGCCAGCAGCATTGGAGGGGGGGCTTGGGACACTGAAGCTTTCTTT. Its protein is CASSIGGGAWDTEAFF.

V is TRBV7-8 and J is TRBJ2-1; no reliable D call. This CDR3 region has 15 residues. Germline V gene sequence: CDR1 SGHVS, CDR2 FQNEAQ. V lost 2 bases and J 10 bases, leaving 18 bases between the germline ends. The CDR3 coding sequence is TGTGCCAGCAGCTTAAACCACCCCTCAACAGTGGAGCAGTTCTTC. Translation gives CASSLNHPSTVEQFF.

J is TRBJ2-1 and V is TRBV3-1 (or the pseudogene TRBV3-2); 9 bases match TRBD2. The CDR3 has 15 amino acids. Germline values: CDR1 LGHDT, CDR2 YNNKEL (reference sequence). With 1 base clipped from V and 4 bases from J, the junction kept 2 bases outside the gene matches. The CDR3 region is CASSQGGGGYNEQFF. The DNA for the CDR3 is TGTGCCAGCAGCCAAGGCGGGGGGGGATACAATGAGCAGTTCTTC.

The chain recombines TRBV6-1 with TRBJ1-2; weak D call: TRBD1 (5 bases). The CDR3 runs to 15 residues. With 0 bases removed from V and 2 bases from J, the gap between germline ends came to 10 bases. CDR1 and CDR2 from the germline V gene are MNHNS and SASEGT. The CDR3 bases are TGTGCCAGCAGTGAAGCGGGGCCTGGGAACTATGGCTACACCTTC. This encodes CASSEAGPGNYGYTF.

This rearrangement joins TRBV5-1 to TRBJ1-2; 7 bases align to TRBD1. Germline CDR1 is SGHRS and CDR2 is YFSETQ. The CDR3 is 13 residues long. V lost 4 bases and J lost 7; bases outside the gene matches: 7. The CDR3 sequence is CASSGRTGGGYTF. In nucleotides, the CDR3 is TGCGCCAGCAGCGGGCGGACAGGAGGTGGCTACACCTTC.

This clone was detected a few times. This CDR3 is CASSQVIQGCYGYTF. The CDR3 region has the DNA TGTGCCAGCAGCCAAGTTATACAGGGTTGCTATGGCTACACCTTC. The chain links TRBV3-1 (or the pseudogene TRBV3-2) to TRBJ1-2; D may be TRBD1 (6 bases). The V and J ends lost 1 base and 4 bases respectively, with 13 bases between them. Germline values: CDR1 LGHDT, CDR2 YNNKEL (reference sequence). This CDR3 contains 15 residues.

The CDR3 DNA sequence: TGTGCCAGCGGGGACAGGGGTGGTTACAATGAGCAGTTCTTC. It translates to CASGDRGGYNEQFF. J is TRBJ2-1 and V is TRBV21-1; TRBD1 is the table's D call and was not checked against the DNA. TRBV21-1 is listed as a pseudogene. The CDR3 is made up of 14 amino acids.

This clone is termed medium-sized. The rearrangement links TRBV6-6 to TRBJ2-5, with D possibly TRBD1 on 5 matching bases. Germline V lookup: CDR1 MNHNY, CDR2 SVGAGI (reference sequence). The CDR3 length is 17 residues. V shed 5 bases and J shed 1 base, with 20 bases lying between them. Written as DNA, the CDR3 is TGTGCCAGCAGTCCGAACCCGAATCGACAGAGCCAAGAGACCCAGTACTTC. It translates to CASSPNPNRQSQETQYF.

The V gene is TRBV18, the J gene TRBJ1-1; 10 nucleotides line up with TRBD1. CDR3 size: 14 residues. CDR1 and CDR2 (germline): KGHSH, LQKENI. V gave up 3 bases and J gave up 6 bases; unmatched junction bases: 4. The DNA of the CDR3 is TGTGCCAGCTCACCGGGACAGGGGATACCTGAAGCTTTCTTT. It specifies CASSPGQGIPEAFF.

This clone was observed a single time. The gene calls are TRBV24-1 and TRBJ2-7; the match to TRBD1 covers 8 bases. Germline CDR1 is KGHDR and CDR2 is SFDVKD. Unmatched junction bases numbered 8, after V lost 4 bases and J lost 4 bases. The CDR3 totals 15 residues. This CDR3 is CATSDPADREYEQYF. The CDR3 DNA follows: TGTGCCACCAGTGACCCCGCGGACAGGGAATACGAGCAGTACTTC.

V and J are TRBV7-2 and TRBJ1-2; D is uncertain. This CDR3 has 12 amino acids. Germline V gene lookup returns CDR1 SGHTA and CDR2 FQGNSA. Trimming removed 6 bases at V and 3 bases at J, with 8 bases between. DNA for the CDR3: TGTGCCAGCAGTGCGGGCTACTATGGCTACACCTTC. Amino acids: CASSAGYYGYTF.

The V call is TRBV4-3, the J call TRBJ2-6; 7 positions match TRBD1. This CDR3 has 19 amino acids. Per germline, CDR1 LGHNA and CDR2 YSLEER. V shed 0 bases, J shed 1 base, and the junction held 9 bases outside the gene matches. The CDR3 protein is CASSQEYRTGTSGANVLTF. In DNA form, the CDR3 reads TGCGCCAGCAGCCAAGAATATAGGACAGGTACTTCTGGGGCCAACGTCCTGACTTTC.

The rearrangement uses TRBV19 and TRBJ1-4; possibly TRBD1 for D (6 bases). V was shortened by 4 bases and J by 7 bases, with 13 bases between the two germline ends. Germline assignment: CDR1 LNHDA and CDR2 SQIVND (reference sequence). The CDR3 loop spans 14 amino acids. The CDR3, as DNA: TGTGCCAGTAGTAGGACAGCGGGGGTTGAAAAACTGTTTTTT. Protein: CASSRTAGVEKLFF. The full variable domain, in which reference TRBV19 and TRBJ1-4 provide the parts outside the CDR3, is DGGITQSPKYLFRKEGQNVTLSCEQNLNHDAMYWYRQDPGQGLRLIYYSQIVNDFQKGDIAEGYSVSREKKESFPLTVTSAQKNPTAFYLCASSRTAGVEKLFFGSGTQLSVL.

This chain links TRBV7-2 with TRBJ1-1; 7 nucleotides agree with TRBD1. Germline assignment: CDR1 SGHTA and CDR2 FQGNSA. CDR3 size: 14 residues. Trimming took 4 bases from V and 5 from J; bases not matched to a gene: 7. The CDR3 DNA is TGTGCCAGCAGCTCACAGGGGCGGCGGACTGAAGCTTTCTTT. Translated, it gives CASSSQGRRTEAFF.

As to this clone: Within the sample, other DNA sequences also encode this same CDR3. The gene calls are TRBV4-3 and TRBJ1-2; TRBD1 agrees at 12 bases. CDR1 and CDR2 from the germline V gene are LGHNA and YSLEER. The V and J ends lost 1 base and 6 bases, in that order; junction bases with no gene match: 3. CDR3 length: 15 residues. The CDR3 loop reads CASSQAGTGGDGYTF. The CDR3 DNA reads TGCGCCAGCAGCCAAGCCGGGACAGGGGGCGATGGCTACACCTTC.

The chain is built from TRBV19 and TRBJ2-7, with 8 bases lining up with TRBD2. Germline-derived CDR1 and CDR2 are LNHDA and SQIVND (reference sequence). Losses at the gene ends were 5 bases for V and 0 bases for J; bases not matched to a gene: 12. The CDR3 has 17 residues. The CDR3 spells CASSDPQPAGGSYEQYF. The CDR3 nucleotides are TGTGCCAGTAGTGACCCCCAACCGGCGGGGGGCTCCTACGAGCAGTACTTC.

The rearrangement links TRBV24-1 to TRBJ1-2; a possible D gene is TRBD1 (6 bases). CDR1 KGHDR and CDR2 SFDVKD come from the germline V gene. The CDR3 runs 14 residues. Trimming pared 3 bases from V and 1 base from J, leaving 8 bases between. CDR3 in DNA: TGTGCCACCAGTGATCCACAGGGTAACTATGGCTACACCTTC. The encoded protein is CATSDPQGNYGYTF.